This TCR beta chain was sequenced in a study of cytomegalovirus exposure and HLA in healthy donors. Findings and limits, study-wide: Later analysis identified a missense DCLRE1C variant that was linked to TCR beta V- and J-gene trimming. Rates of TCR association differed by HLA locus in a later analysis, with DRB1 highest and HLA-C lowest. Later analysis identified 17,000 or so TCR beta sequences associated with HLA alleles, using a false discovery rate threshold of 0.05. Using the classifier, cytomegalovirus status was reportedly diagnosed with high specificity and sensitivity.

The primer mix had 60 Vbeta and 13 Jbeta primers. Assay used: immunoSEQ multiplex PCR; TCRdb lists only in-frame clones, some missing. This sample has approximately 180,000 clones; about 80% occur once, and the top ten carry about 6.4%. Details on this clone: Its antigen is currently unknown.

With V trimmed by 6 bases and J by 4 bases, 5 bases remained unmatched. The CDR3 sequence is 14 residues long. The germline gives CDR1 MNHEY, CDR2 SVGAGI. The chain carries TRBV6-5 and TRBJ1-5, with TRBD1 identical over 8 bases. The sequence was collected from a man aged 35-49 years in good health and CMV-seropositive. Material: PBMCs. The CDR3 DNA is TGTGCCAGCAGCAGAGACAGGGGAAATCAGCCCCAGCATTTT. Translated: CASSRDRGNQPQHF.